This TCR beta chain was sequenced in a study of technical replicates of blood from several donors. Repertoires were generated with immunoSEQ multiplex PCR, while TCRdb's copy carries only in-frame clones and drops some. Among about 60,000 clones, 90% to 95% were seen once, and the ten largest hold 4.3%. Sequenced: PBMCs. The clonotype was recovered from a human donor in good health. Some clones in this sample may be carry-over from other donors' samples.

The CDR3 region has the DNA TGCAGCGCCCCTGGGACAGGGATTTTCAATGAGCAGTTCTTC. It encodes CSAPGTGIFNEQFF. The chain joins TRBV29-1 to TRBJ2-1; 9 bases are shared with TRBD1. This CDR3 region has 14 residues. V was pared by 7 bases and J by 6 bases, with 10 bases of the junction left unmatched. Germline assignment: CDR1 SQVTM and CDR2 ANQGSEA.